This TCR beta chain stems from a study of blood T cell repertoires in COVID-19. Study-level information: Researchers got acute and convalescent COVID-19 samples from the United States, Italy and Spain. Nucleic acid was either cDNA or gDNA, and it came from T cells, B-cell-depleted T cells, or PBMCs.

Authors' processing steps: Amplification from reference gene primers served as the basis for estimated nucleated cell counts. TCRdb's copy holds only in-frame clones and misses some; the assay was immunoSEQ multiplex PCR. V and J calls and clone size are as listed in that table; D and trimming were resolved from the DNA. The sample consists of around 86,000 clones, around 86% of them appearing once. The germline CDR1 and CDR2 sequences are MNHEY and SVGEGT. V was shortened by 0 bases and J by 0 bases, with 11 bases between the two germline ends. This CDR3 is built from 16 residues. The receptor comes from an elderly woman with acute or convalescent COVID-19. The material sequenced was peripheral blood. The chain recombines TRBV6-2 or TRBV6-3 with TRBJ1-1; tentatively, D is TRBD1 (6 bases). CDR3 DNA: TGTGCCAGCAGTTACTCCCAGGGGATCATGAACACTGAAGCTTTCTTT. This sequence encodes CASSYSQGIMNTEAFF.